Sequencing of this T cell receptor beta chain was carried out in a study of T cell responses to AZD1222 COVID-19 vaccine. Study-wide background: It was second doses at about 4 or about 12 weeks that were pooled.

This clone has just a few counts. V dropped 6 bases and J dropped 2 bases, with 13 bases sitting between them. This CDR3 region has 14 residues. Germline CDR1 is LNHDA and CDR2 is SQIVND (reference sequence). Measured with immunoSEQ multiplex PCR; TCRdb has only the in-frame clones, and not every one. The sample lists more than 60,000 clones, 85% seen once, with around 20% in the top ten. The chain is built from TRBV19 and TRBJ1-1; maybe TRBD1 (6 bases). This sequence was found in an adult in good health. This specimen was peripheral blood, taken on day 0 of AZD1222 vaccination. CDR3 DNA: TGTGCCAGTAGCCCGGACAGAATTAACACTGAAGCTTTCTTT. Amino acid sequence: CASSPDRINTEAFF.